These 21 T cell receptor beta chains share one sample of origin, sequenced in a study of immune cell composition in non-small cell lung cancer. Sequenced by immunoSEQ multiplex PCR; TCRdb stores in-frame clones only, minus some. The sample shows around 2,900 clones, more than 60% of them seen only once. Specimen: lung tumor tissue. These receptors were collected from a human donor with non-small cell lung cancer.

The chain carries TRBV19 and TRBJ1-2; 7 bases fit TRBD1. From germline, CDR1 is LNHDA and CDR2 SQIVND (reference sequence). The CDR3 spans 14 residues. V gave up 10 bases and J gave up 5 bases; unmatched junction bases: 13. The CDR3 DNA is TGTGCCACCCGGGAGGGGGCGGATTTATATGGCTACACCTTC. Encoded protein: CATREGADLYGYTF.

J is TRBJ2-1 and V is TRBV7-2; tentative D call: TRBD1 (5 bases). The CDR3 totals 12 residues. Germline loops: CDR1 SGHTA, CDR2 FQGNSA. V lost 3 bases to trimming and J lost 7 bases, with 7 bases between them. CDR3: CASSLQGNEQFF. The CDR3 DNA is TGTGCCAGCAGCTTGCAGGGAAATGAGCAGTTCTTC.

The chain is built from TRBV6-1 and TRBJ1-2, with 7 bases lining up with TRBD1. There are 14 residues in the CDR3. Unmatched junction bases numbered 8, after V lost 2 bases and J lost 8 bases. Germline V gene lookup returns CDR1 MNHNS and CDR2 SASEGT. The CDR3 DNA sequence: TGTGCCAGCAGTGAATTGGGCAGGGGGAGGGGCTACACCTTC. Translation: CASSELGRGRGYTF.

This sequence joins TRBV5-4 and TRBJ2-5; 10 bases match TRBD2. The CDR3 covers 16 residues. J lost 5 bases, V lost 4 bases, and 11 bases had no gene match. CDR1 is SGHNT and CDR2 is YYREEE in the germline V gene (reference sequence). CDR3 nucleotide sequence: TGTGCCAGCAGCGACCGACTAGCGGGTGGGGGGGAGACCCAGTACTTC. This translates into CASSDRLAGGGETQYF. Variable domain in full (rest from reference TRBV5-4 and TRBJ2-5): ETGVTQSPTHLIKTRGQQVTLRCSSQSGHNTVSWYQQALGQGPQFIFQYYREEENGRGNFPPRFSGLQFPNYSSELNVNALELDDSALYLCASSDRLAGGGETQYFGPGTRLLVL.

This sequence joins TRBV5-3 and TRBJ1-1; D gene uncertain. TRBV5-3 is an ORF for which the function is uncertain. The CDR3 totals 16 residues. The ends were cut back, 0 bases at V and 3 bases at J, with 15 bases in the middle. This CDR3 is CARSLERVIRDTEAFF. The CDR3 DNA sequence: TGTGCCAGAAGCTTGGAGAGGGTAATTCGGGACACTGAAGCTTTCTTT.

The V call is TRBV5-1, the J call TRBJ1-1; the D gene is possibly TRBD1 (6 bases). V lost 5 bases to trimming and J lost 1 base, with 12 bases between them. Per germline, CDR1 SGHRS and CDR2 YFSETQ. The length of the CDR3 is 14 residues. CDR3 sequence: CASSPEGGNTEAFF. As DNA, the CDR3 is TGCGCCAGCAGTCCGGAAGGGGGGAACACTGAAGCTTTCTTT. The full variable domain, with the rest looked up from reference TRBV5-1 and TRBJ1-1, is KAGVTQTPRYLIKTRGQQVTLSCSPISGHRSVSWYQQTPGQGLQFLFEYFSETQRNKGNFPGRFSGRQFSNSRSEMNVSTLELGDSALYLCASSPEGGNTEAFFGQGTRLTVV.

The chain links TRBV7-8 to TRBJ1-5, with 8 bases fitting TRBD1. The ends lost 4 bases at V and 0 bases at J; junction bases unmatched: 2. Germline V gene data show CDR1 as SGHVS and CDR2 as FQNEAQ. The CDR3 is 15 amino acids. CDR3 nucleotide sequence: TGTGCCAGCAGCTCACAGGGGGTTAGCAATCAGCCCCAGCATTTT. Its translation is CASSSQGVSNQPQHF.

The rearrangement links TRBV14 to TRBJ1-3; no clear D gene. Germline CDR1 is SGHDN and CDR2 is FVKESK. The length of the CDR3 is 13 residues. Trimming removed 4 bases from V and 4 bases from J, with 8 bases in between. The CDR3, as DNA: TGTGCCAGCAGCCCTTACTGGGGAAACACCATATATTTT. It translates to CASSPYWGNTIYF.

The V gene is TRBV28, the J gene TRBJ1-1; D might be TRBD1 (5 bases). Trimming left V 2 bases short and J 6 bases short, with 13 bases between. Germline values: CDR1 MDHEN, CDR2 SYDVKM. There are 14 residues in the CDR3. The CDR3 nucleotides are TGTGCCAGCAGTTTACGGGGGGAATGGGCTGAAGCTTTCTTT. Amino acids: CASSLRGEWAEAFF.

The chain uses TRBV27 and TRBJ2-1; 9 positions match TRBD2. This CDR3 is built from 17 residues. CDR1 and CDR2 from the germline V gene are MNHEY and SMNVEV (reference sequence). V dropped 8 bases and J dropped 6; count of bases not matched to a gene: 17. The CDR3 loop is CASRDWRRGGPGNEQFF. The DNA of the CDR3 is TGTGCCAGCCGCGATTGGAGGCGGGGGGGCCCGGGCAATGAGCAGTTCTTC.

The chain recombines TRBV5-4 with TRBJ2-5; 10 bases are a match to TRBD2. This CDR3 contains 17 residues. Germline V gene data show CDR1 as SGHNT and CDR2 as YYREEE (reference sequence). The V gene end was trimmed by 0 bases and the J gene end by 2 bases; junction bases not matched to a gene: 7. CDR3 coding DNA: TGTGCCAGCAGCTTGGTAGCTAGCGGGGGACCGCAAGAGACCCAGTACTTC. Residues: CASSLVASGGPQETQYF.

The chain couples TRBV6-5 to TRBJ2-7; D possibly corresponds to TRBD1 (6 bases). V was clipped by 0 bases and J by 2 bases, with 11 bases between them. The CDR3 spans 15 residues. CDR1 is MNHEY and CDR2 is SVGAGI in the germline V gene. The CDR3 region is CASSYSEDSTYEQYF. For the CDR3, the DNA is TGTGCCAGCAGTTACTCGGAGGACAGCACCTACGAGCAGTACTTC.

The V and J genes are TRBV9 and TRBJ1-2; a possible D gene is TRBD1 (6 bases). This CDR3 is 14 amino acids long. Per the germline V gene, CDR1 is SGDLS and CDR2 is YYNGEE. The germline V and J ends were trimmed by 4 bases and 0 bases, with 10 bases remaining between them. The CDR3 DNA reads as TGTGCCAGCAGCTTCCAGGGGACTAACTATGGCTACACCTTC. This encodes CASSFQGTNYGYTF.

This chain links TRBV15 with TRBJ2-7; TRBD1 aligns across 12 bases. This CDR3 region has 14 residues. Germline V CDR1 and CDR2: LNHNV, YYDKDF (reference sequence). Unmatched junction bases numbered 4, after V lost 3 bases and J lost 7 bases. The CDR3 coding sequence is TGTGCCACCAGCAGCCGGGACAGGGGGCGAGAGCAGTACTTC. Amino acids: CATSSRDRGREQYF.

The genes are TRBV30 and TRBJ1-4; D perhaps matches TRBD1 (6 bases). The CDR3 runs to 13 residues. The V gene lost 3 bases and the J gene lost 10 bases, with 15 bases spanning the gap. Looked up from germline, CDR1 is GTSNPN and CDR2 is SVGIG (reference sequence). The CDR3 loop is CAWSGTTQGKLFF. The CDR3 DNA reads as TGTGCCTGGAGCGGGACAACGCAGGGAAAACTGTTTTTT.

This chain links TRBV28 with TRBJ1-4; weak D call: TRBD1 (5 bases). Germline V CDR1 and CDR2: MDHEN, SYDVKM. V was shortened by 2 bases and J by 11 bases, with 18 bases between the two germline ends. The CDR3 covers 15 residues. CDR3 amino acids: CASSLAGAGGGKLFF. CDR3 bases: TGTGCCAGCAGTTTAGCTGGGGCGGGTGGAGGGAAACTGTTTTTT.

This rearrangement joins TRBV6-5 to TRBJ1-2, with D unclear. The CDR3 loop spans 13 amino acids. CDR1 is MNHEY and CDR2 is SVGAGI in the germline V gene. Between the trimmed V and J ends, which lost 3 bases and 8 bases, there was a span of 13 bases. CDR3 DNA: TGTGCCAGCAGTTATGGCGCAGCCGGGGGCTACACCTTC. Its translation: CASSYGAAGGYTF.

This clone was seen once. The CDR3 nucleotides read TGTGCCAGCAGTTCACCCCCGGGGAGCAATCAGCCCCAGCATTTT. This gives the protein CASSSPPGSNQPQHF. The chain has TRBV28 and TRBJ1-5; D is ambiguous. V lost 4 bases, J lost 1 base, and 11 bases lay in between. This CDR3 has 15 amino acids. Germline CDR1 reads MDHEN; CDR2 reads SYDVKM.

The chain employs TRBV28 and TRBJ1-4, with 7 bases aligning to TRBD1. V was clipped by 6 bases and J by 8 bases; unmatched bases: 12. From germline, CDR1 is MDHEN and CDR2 SYDVKM. The CDR3 spans 15 residues. The CDR3 is CASRPTGSGYEKLFF. The CDR3 coding sequence is TGTGCCAGCAGGCCGACAGGGAGCGGATACGAAAAACTGTTTTTT.

Turning to this clone: An end of the junction differs from the germline gene, which may be a read error. The CDR3 is CASSTGVQETDF. The CDR3 region has the DNA TGTGCCAGCAGTACGGGAGTTCAAGAGACCGACTTC. V is TRBV6-6 and J is TRBJ2-5; the D gene is possibly TRBD2 (6 bases). Germline V gene lookup returns CDR1 MNHNY and CDR2 SVGAGI (reference sequence). The CDR3 contains 12 residues.

The rearrangement uses TRBV5-1 and TRBJ2-3; 8 positions match TRBD1. CDR3 length equals 15 residues. Losses at the gene ends were 2 bases for V and 4 bases for J; bases not matched to a gene: 6. Germline V gene sequence: CDR1 SGHRS, CDR2 YFSETQ. This CDR3 reads CASSLWTGSPDTQYF. The CDR3 nucleotides read TGCGCCAGCAGCTTATGGACAGGGTCACCAGATACGCAGTATTTT. The entire variable domain, with the rest obtained from reference TRBV5-1 and TRBJ2-3, is as follows: KAGVTQTPRYLIKTRGQQVTLSCSPISGHRSVSWYQQTPGQGLQFLFEYFSETQRNKGNFPGRFSGRQFSNSRSEMNVSTLELGDSALYLCASSLWTGSPDTQYFGPGTRLTVL.